These 27 T cell receptor beta chains were sequenced from one sample in a study of T cells after yellow fever vaccination. Each CDR3 protein is one row after TCRdb ran MiXCR on the 5' RACE reads. There are about 240,000 distinct CDR3 sequences in the sample; around 7% occur only once, and more than 0.8% lies in the top ten. The sample was CD4+ T cells sorted from PBMCs, taken 15 days after the yellow fever booster vaccination. The receptors were gathered from a man between 25 and 39 years old who received the YFV17D yellow fever vaccine.

The chain employs TRBV5-1 and TRBJ2-5; possible D gene TRBD1, 5 bases. The CDR3 loop spans 15 amino acids. The V and J ends lost 0 bases and 1 base respectively, with 10 bases between them. CDR1 is SGHRS and CDR2 is YFSETQ in the germline V gene. CDR3 in DNA: TGCGCCAGCAGCTTGGGTCAGGGTTTCCAAGAGACCCAGTACTTC. This sequence encodes CASSLGQGFQETQYF.

The genes are TRBV5-6 and TRBJ2-2; D possibly corresponds to TRBD2 (6 bases). There are 14 residues in the CDR3. The V gene lost 3 bases and the J gene lost 6 bases, with 12 bases spanning the gap. Germline assignment: CDR1 SGHDT and CDR2 YYEEEE. The CDR3 loop reads CASSWLRDSGELFF. CDR3 DNA: TGTGCCAGCAGCTGGCTACGGGACTCCGGGGAGCTGTTTTTT.

The sample holds a few counts of this clonotype. This chain uses TRBV20-1 with TRBJ2-7; D is perhaps TRBD1 (6 bases). CDR3 length: 12 residues. Trimming removed 6 bases from V and 2 bases from J, with 11 bases in between. CDR1 and CDR2 from the germline V gene are DFQATT and SNEGSKA (reference sequence). The CDR3 DNA reads as TGCAGTGCGGGACAAGATACCTACGAGCAGTACTTC. Its translation is CSAGQDTYEQYF.

This clonotype was found many times. The chain joins TRBV20-1 to TRBJ2-7; the match to TRBD1 covers 9 bases. This CDR3 is built from 13 residues. V dropped 7 bases and J dropped 4; count of bases not matched to a gene: 8. Germline assignment: CDR1 DFQATT and CDR2 SNEGSKA (reference sequence). Here the CDR3 DNA reads TGCAGTGTAGCTACGGGGACAGGGTACGAGCAGTACTTC. This translates into CSVATGTGYEQYF.

This clonotype was counted between two and nine times. V gene TRBV6-5 combines with J gene TRBJ2-5; D not certain. Germline V gives CDR1 MNHEY, CDR2 SVGAGI. The V and J ends lost 0 bases and 5 bases respectively, with 10 bases between them. The CDR3 length is 14 residues. The CDR3 nucleotides read TGTGCCAGCAGTTACTCGGGAATCCGGGAGACCCAGTACTTC. Its protein is CASSYSGIRETQYF.

Many counts were recorded for this clonotype. The J gene is TRBJ2-7, the V gene TRBV19; either TRBD1 or TRBD2 may fit D (5 bases each). V shed 8 bases and J shed 5 bases, with 16 bases lying between them. The CDR3 extends over 13 amino acids. In germline, CDR1 is LNHDA, CDR2 SQIVND (reference sequence). The CDR3 DNA reads TGTGCCAGTCGCCGGGACCGGCGGGACGAGCAGTACTTC. Amino acid sequence: CASRRDRRDEQYF.

The rearrangement joins TRBV6-5 to TRBJ2-7; either TRBD1 or TRBD2 may fit D (5 bases each). V lost 8 bases, J lost 6 bases, and 14 bases lay in between. This CDR3 has 12 amino acids. Germline V gene lookup returns CDR1 MNHEY and CDR2 SVGAGI. The DNA of the CDR3 is TGTGCCAGCCGTGGGGGACCCGGCGAGCAGTACTTC. Its protein product is CASRGGPGEQYF.

The chain is built from TRBV20-1 and TRBJ2-7, with TRBD2 identical over 12 bases. This CDR3 has 15 residues. Germline values: CDR1 DFQATT, CDR2 SNEGSKA (reference sequence). Trimming took 8 bases from V and 0 from J; bases not matched to a gene: 8. CDR3: CSFVGLAGFSYEQYF. The CDR3 DNA is TGCAGTTTCGTCGGACTAGCGGGGTTCTCCTACGAGCAGTACTTC.

This chain links TRBV5-4 with TRBJ2-5; TRBD2 aligns across 11 bases. Germline loops: CDR1 SGHNT, CDR2 YYREEE (reference sequence). The junction had 7 bases not matched to a gene; V was cut back by 4 bases and J by 2 bases. The CDR3 is 16 residues long. The CDR3 region has the DNA TGTGCCAGCAGCAGAGGGACTAGCGGAATTCAAGAGACCCAGTACTTC. This encodes CASSRGTSGIQETQYF.

J is TRBJ2-1 and V is TRBV4-2, with 10 bases matching TRBD1. Germline V gene lookup returns CDR1 LGHNA and CDR2 YNFKEQ. This CDR3 comprises 13 residues. After removal of 4 bases from V and 15 bases from J, the junction contained 9 bases not matched to a gene. CDR3 coding DNA: TGTGCCAGCAGCCCGGGGCAGGACAGGGGGAGGTTCTTC. Translated, it gives CASSPGQDRGRFF.

This clonotype was seen a handful of times. The J gene is TRBJ2-5, the V gene TRBV5-1; 9 bases are shared with TRBD1. Germline V lookup: CDR1 SGHRS, CDR2 YFSETQ. The CDR3 extends over 16 amino acids. V lost 4 bases, J lost 0 bases, and 7 bases stayed unmatched. The CDR3 coding sequence is TGCGCCAGCAGCAACGGACAGGGGCTACACCAAGAGACCCAGTACTTC. As protein: CASSNGQGLHQETQYF.

The chain combines TRBV6-2 or TRBV6-3 with TRBJ2-1, with a weak D call TRBD1 (9 bases). Germline V CDR1 and CDR2: MNHEY, SVGEGT. CDR3 length equals 13 residues. V dropped 6 bases and J dropped 9 bases, with 15 bases sitting between them. The CDR3 region is CASRLAGQGEQFF. In DNA, the CDR3 is TGTGCCAGCAGATTAGCGGGACAGGGTGAGCAGTTCTTC.

Concerning this clonotype itself: A much larger clonotype is one base distant, so this may be a read error. The CDR3 nucleotides are TGTGCCAGCAGTTTAGAGGGGGCCAAGCCCCAGCATTTT. It is translated as CASSLEGAKPQHF. The rearrangement uses TRBV12-3 or TRBV12-4 and TRBJ1-5; TRBD1 matches at 7 bases. The CDR3 sequence is 13 residues long. Losses at the gene ends were 1 base for V and 8 bases for J; bases not matched to a gene: 2.

The chain has TRBV20-1 and TRBJ2-7; the match to TRBD1 covers 11 bases. The germline V gene has CDR1 DFQATT and CDR2 SNEGSKA (reference sequence). The CDR3 runs to 14 residues. V was clipped by 4 bases and J by 4 bases; unmatched bases: 6. CDR3 amino acids: CSATPGQGEYEQYF. DNA of the CDR3: TGCAGTGCTACTCCGGGACAGGGGGAATACGAGCAGTACTTC.

On this clonotype itself: Mismatch with germline at one junction end may stem from a read error. V gene TRBV20-1 combines with J gene TRBJ2-6; D call uncertain. The CDR3 extends over 15 amino acids. Germline CDR1 DFQATT, CDR2 SNEGSKA (reference sequence). The DNA of the CDR3 is TGCGGTGCTAGAGATCTTAGAGCAGGGGCCAACGTCCTGACTTTC. Residues: CGARDLRAGANVLTF.

The gene calls are TRBV7-2 and TRBJ1-1, with D possibly TRBD1 on 6 matching bases. Trimming removed 5 bases from V and 2 bases from J, with 18 bases in between. The CDR3 totals 16 residues. From germline, CDR1 is SGHTA and CDR2 FQGNSA. The CDR3 region has the DNA TGTGCCAGCAGCCAAATCTCAGGACAGAGAAACACTGAAGCTTTCTTT. Its translation is CASSQISGQRNTEAFF.

This clonotype came up many times. V usage is TRBV3-1 and J usage is TRBJ1-6; possibly TRBD1 for D (5 bases). The CDR3 extends over 13 amino acids. The V and J ends lost 7 bases and 13 bases respectively, with 17 bases between them. The germline V gene has CDR1 LGHDT and CDR2 YNNKEL (reference sequence). CDR3 nucleotide sequence: TGTGCCAGCACTCATGCGGGGGGAGCGCCCCTCCACTTT. Protein: CASTHAGGAPLHF.

This clonotype has ten or more counts. This rearrangement joins TRBV5-1 to TRBJ2-5; 9 positions agree with TRBD1. Germline V gene lookup returns CDR1 SGHRS and CDR2 YFSETQ. The CDR3 runs 15 residues. V shed 0 bases and J 7 bases; nucleotides not matched to a gene: 7. The CDR3 is CASSLVQGATGTQYF. The DNA of the CDR3 is TGCGCCAGCAGCTTGGTACAGGGGGCGACTGGGACCCAGTACTTC.

This chain joins TRBV5-1 and TRBJ2-7; D is uncertain. This CDR3 has 15 amino acids. CDR1 is SGHRS and CDR2 is YFSETQ in the germline V gene. Deletions cut 0 bases from V and 0 bases from J, with 10 bases between. Here the CDR3 DNA reads TGCGCCAGCAGCTTGGCCGGGCCGAGCTCCTACGAGCAGTACTTC. It specifies CASSLAGPSSYEQYF.

This clonotype was found a few times. The gene calls are TRBV12-1 and TRBJ2-2; the table assigns TRBD2, which was not confirmed against the DNA. TRBV12-1 is reported as a pseudogene. There are 17 residues in the CDR3. The CDR3 region has the DNA TGTGCCAGCAGCTCCAGTAAAAGCGGGGGACCCACCGGGGAGCTGTTTTTT. As protein: CASSSSKSGGPTGELFF.

This clonotype has more than one count but fewer than ten. The chain couples TRBV27 to TRBJ1-5, with D possibly TRBD1 on 6 matching bases. V lost 6 bases and J 1 base, leaving 10 bases between the germline ends. The CDR3 consists of 14 residues. Per the germline V gene, CDR1 is MNHEY and CDR2 is SMNVEV (reference sequence). CDR3 bases: TGTGCCAGCAGCGCCGACAGGAGCAATCAGCCCCAGCATTTT. Translated, it gives CASSADRSNQPQHF.

This clonotype has a handful of counts. CDR3 in DNA: TGTGCCAGCTCAGATCCCTATGGCTACACCTTC. Translating it yields CASSDPYGYTF. The chain recombines TRBV6-5 with TRBJ1-2; D remains ambiguous. CDR3 length: 11 residues. With 8 bases removed from V and 4 bases from J, the gap between germline ends came to 8 bases. CDR1 and CDR2 from the germline V gene are MNHEY and SVGAGI.

In its sample, this clonotype was seen a few times. The chain employs TRBV7-9 and TRBJ2-5; D gene uncertain. With 3 bases removed from V and 1 base from J, the gap between germline ends came to 6 bases. CDR3 size: 13 residues. The germline CDR1 and CDR2 sequences are SEHNR and FQNEAQ (reference sequence). In nucleotides, the CDR3 is TGTGCCAGCAGCTTTCCCACCCAAGAGACCCAGTACTTC. It codes for CASSFPTQETQYF.

This clonotype has a handful of counts. The V and J genes are TRBV12-3 or TRBV12-4 and TRBJ2-7; the D gene is possibly TRBD1 (6 bases). V dropped 5 bases and J dropped 4 bases, with 18 bases sitting between them. The CDR3 runs 15 residues. The CDR3 reads CASSPNPGHKYEQYF. The CDR3 bases are TGTGCCAGCAGTCCAAATCCGGGACATAAATACGAGCAGTACTTC.

This clonotype occurred a few times. The V gene is TRBV6-5, the J gene TRBJ2-7, with D perhaps being TRBD1 or TRBD2 (5 bases each). V was pared by 0 bases and J by 7 bases, with 10 bases between. Germline V gene sequence: CDR1 MNHEY, CDR2 SVGAGI. CDR3 length: 13 amino acids. Here the CDR3 DNA reads TGTGCCAGCAGTTACTCGAGGGCAGGGGAGCAGTACTTC. Translating gives CASSYSRAGEQYF.

This clonotype was counted between two and nine times. CDR3 sequence: CATSAGVQETQYF. The DNA of the CDR3 is TGTGCCACCAGTGCGGGGGTTCAAGAGACCCAGTACTTC. This chain joins TRBV24-1 and TRBJ2-5; maybe TRBD2 (6 bases). The CDR3 extends over 13 amino acids. The germline gives CDR1 KGHDR, CDR2 SFDVKD. Trimming stripped 5 bases from V and 2 bases from J, with 8 bases between.

CDR3 loop: CASSTTQTGTSGRSDEQFF. The CDR3 DNA reads TGTGCCAGTAGTACGACACAAACCGGGACTAGCGGGAGGTCGGATGAGCAGTTCTTC. The rearrangement uses TRBV19 and TRBJ2-1; 15 positions match TRBD2. The germline V gene encodes CDR1 LNHDA and CDR2 SQIVND (reference sequence). J gave up 8 bases and V 4 bases, and 15 bases lay outside the gene matches. CDR3 length: 19 amino acids.